A selection of T cell receptor beta chains follows, all from one sample in a study of OX40 agonist ivuxolimab in advanced cancers. Produced via immunoSEQ multiplex PCR; TCRdb's table is partial and in-frame only. The profile shows approximately 59,000 clones, around 90% of them singletons. Material: CD4+ or CD8+ T cells sorted from blood, obtained in a trial of the OX40 agonist ivuxolimab. The receptors originated from an adult with an advanced solid tumor such as melanoma, head and neck, liver or kidney cancer. CDR3s include the opening cysteine and the closing phenylalanine or tryptophan. D genes are given only for firm matches. Only part of the rows carry a size: once, few, many, or a class if the clone is expanded.

DNA: TGTGCCATCAGTGGGACAGGGAATGAAAAACTGTTTTTT
CDR3: CAISGTGNEKLFF
V: TRBV10-3
D: TRBD1
size: .
J: TRBJ1-4
length: 13

DNA: TGTGCCAGCAGTCCACCTGGGAAGGGGGAAAAACTGTTTTTT
CDR3: CASSPPGKGEKLFF
V: TRBV27
D: .
size: .
J: TRBJ1-4
length: 14

DNA: TGTGCCAGTACCACGACAGCGACCACAGATACGCAGTATTTT
CDR3: CASTTTATTDTQYF
V: TRBV19
D: .
size: once
J: TRBJ2-3
length: 14

DNA: TGTGCCAGCATCCAAGAGGCAGAGGTCGGGGAGCTGTTTTTT
CDR3: CASIQEAEVGELFF
V: TRBV2
D: .
size: .
J: TRBJ2-2
length: 14

DNA: TGTGCCAGCAGTGAATCCGTGACTAGCGGCCCCTACGAGCAGTACTTC
CDR3: CASSESVTSGPYEQYF
V: TRBV25-1
D: TRBD2
size: .
J: TRBJ2-7
length: 16

DNA: TGCGCCAGCAGCTTGGGACAGAGCACAGATACGCAGTATTTT
CDR3: CASSLGQSTDTQYF
V: TRBV5-1
D: .
size: .
J: TRBJ2-3
length: 14

DNA: TGCGCCAGCAGCTTGGGGGGACTCGTACAAGAGACCCAGTACTTC
CDR3: CASSLGGLVQETQYF
V: TRBV5-1
D: .
size: .
J: TRBJ2-5
length: 15

DNA: TGTGCCAGCACCCCTGTGGGCAGAGATACGCAGTATTTT
CDR3: CASTPVGRDTQYF
V: TRBV7-2
D: .
size: .
J: TRBJ2-3
length: 13

DNA: TGCGCCAGCCGAGACAGCACTGAAGAGACCCAGTACTTC
CDR3: CASRDSTEETQYF
V: TRBV5-1
D: .
size: .
J: TRBJ2-5
length: 13

DNA: TGTGCCAGCAGTTGGGGACAGGGGACTGAAGCTTTCTTT
CDR3: CASSWGQGTEAFF
V: TRBV14
D: TRBD1
size: few
J: TRBJ1-1
length: 13

DNA: TGTGCCTGGAGTCGTGGACTAGCGGGAGTCCATGAGCAGTTCTTC
CDR3: CAWSRGLAGVHEQFF
V: TRBV30
D: TRBD2
size: .
J: TRBJ2-1
length: 15

DNA: TGTGCCAGCAGTTACTCTGGACTAGCGGACAATGAGCAGTTCTTC
CDR3: CASSYSGLADNEQFF
V: TRBV6-5
D: TRBD2
size: .
J: TRBJ2-1
length: 15

DNA: TGTGCCAGCAGTTACTCGGGGACACTTACCTACGAGCAGTACTTC
CDR3: CASSYSGTLTYEQYF
V: TRBV6-5
D: .
size: .
J: TRBJ2-7
length: 15

DNA: TGCAGCGCCTTGTGGGGGGGTTCACCGTATTTT
CDR3: CSALWGGSPYF
V: TRBV29-1
D: TRBD2
size: .
J: TRBJ2-3
length: 11

DNA: TGTGCCAGTAGCTCGCGCGGGGCTAGCAATCAGCCCCAGCATTTT
CDR3: CASSSRGASNQPQHF
V: TRBV19
D: .
size: .
J: TRBJ1-5
length: 15

DNA: TGTGCCAGCAGCTTACCAGCGGGAGTCTACGAGCAGTACTTC
CDR3: CASSLPAGVYEQYF
V: TRBV7-2
D: TRBD2
size: .
J: TRBJ2-7
length: 14

DNA: TGCAGTGCTAGGGGAGTGGGTGAGCAGTTCTTC
CDR3: CSARGVGEQFF
V: TRBV20-1
D: .
size: .
J: TRBJ2-1
length: 11

DNA: TGTGCCAGCAGCGCAATAGGGACTAGCGGGTACCAAGAGACCCAGTACTTC
CDR3: CASSAIGTSGYQETQYF
V: TRBV28
D: TRBD2
size: .
J: TRBJ2-5
length: 17

DNA: TGTGCCAGTAGTCCAGGAACGGTGTTGGGACACTACGAGCAGTACTTC
CDR3: CASSPGTVLGHYEQYF
V: TRBV19
D: .
size: .
J: TRBJ2-7
length: 16

DNA: TGTGCCAGCAGCCGGACAGCTAGCGGGACCTCCTACGAGCAGTACTTC
CDR3: CASSRTASGTSYEQYF
V: TRBV7-2
D: TRBD2
size: .
J: TRBJ2-7
length: 16

DNA: TGTGCCAGCAGCCAAGGCGGTACTAACTATGGCTACACCTTC
CDR3: CASSQGGTNYGYTF
V: TRBV4-2
D: .
size: .
J: TRBJ1-2
length: 14

DNA: TGTGCCAGCAACTTTAATGCGCGCGAGAGGAATGAGCAGTTCTTC
CDR3: CASNFNARERNEQFF
V: TRBV7-9
D: .
size: .
J: TRBJ2-1
length: 15

DNA: TGTGCCAGCAGCTTAGGCGACAGCACTGAAGCTTTCTTT
CDR3: CASSLGDSTEAFF
V: TRBV7-9
D: .
size: .
J: TRBJ1-1
length: 13

DNA: TGCGCCAGCAGCCAAGGGTGGGACGCAGACTACGAGCAGTACTTC
CDR3: CASSQGWDADYEQYF
V: TRBV4-3
D: .
size: .
J: TRBJ2-7
length: 15

DNA: TGTGCCAGCAGCTCGACTAGCGGGGACTCCGCGGGGTACTTC
CDR3: CASSSTSGDSAGYF
V: TRBV11-3
D: TRBD2
size: .
J: TRBJ2-7
length: 14

DNA: TGTGCCAGCAGCTTGCAGGACGACACTGAAGCTTTCTTT
CDR3: CASSLQDDTEAFF
V: TRBV7-2
D: .
size: few
J: TRBJ1-1
length: 13

DNA: TGCAGCGCCGACAGGGTTTTTCAAGAGACCCAGTACTTC
CDR3: CSADRVFQETQYF
V: TRBV29-1
D: TRBD1
size: .
J: TRBJ2-5
length: 13

DNA: TGTGCCAGCAGTTACTCGTACAGGGCAGATACGCAGTATTTT
CDR3: CASSYSYRADTQYF
V: TRBV6-5
D: .
size: .
J: TRBJ2-3
length: 14

DNA: TGTGCCAGTCGGGGGGCGCGAACCACAGATACGCAGTATTTT
CDR3: CASRGARTTDTQYF
V: TRBV19
D: .
size: .
J: TRBJ2-3
length: 14

DNA: TGTGCCAGCAGCTTAGGTACAGCGGGAGGGCGTGAGCAGTTCTTC
CDR3: CASSLGTAGGREQFF
V: TRBV7-9
D: TRBD2
size: .
J: TRBJ2-1
length: 15

DNA: TGTGCCAGCAGCAGCCGGGACATCAATGAGCAGTTCTTC
CDR3: CASSSRDINEQFF
V: TRBV5-6
D: .
size: .
J: TRBJ2-1
length: 13

DNA: TGTGCCAGCAGCCCTTGGGGGGACAGCTATGGCTACACCTTC
CDR3: CASSPWGDSYGYTF
V: TRBV7-9
D: TRBD1
size: .
J: TRBJ1-2
length: 14

DNA: TGTGCCAGCAGCTTCCTCCCCAATGAGCAGTTCTTC
CDR3: CASSFLPNEQFF
V: TRBV11-2
D: .
size: .
J: TRBJ2-1
length: 12

DNA: TGTGCCACCAGCAGATCCTGGACAGGGTCCTACGAGCAGTACTTC
CDR3: CATSRSWTGSYEQYF
V: TRBV15
D: TRBD1
size: few
J: TRBJ2-7
length: 15

DNA: TGTGCCAGCAGTGTGACAGGGGAGGCTCAGCCCCAGCATTTT
CDR3: CASSVTGEAQPQHF
V: TRBV6-4
D: TRBD1
size: once
J: TRBJ1-5
length: 14

DNA: TGTGCCAGCAGTTACGACAGAACTAATGAAAAACTGTTTTTT
CDR3: CASSYDRTNEKLFF
V: TRBV6-6
D: .
size: .
J: TRBJ1-4
length: 14

DNA: TGTGCCAGCAGTGATACTCCAAAGATTCGGACCTACGAGCAGTACTTC
CDR3: CASSDTPKIRTYEQYF
V: TRBV6-1
D: .
size: .
J: TRBJ2-7
length: 16

DNA: TGTGCCAGCATTCTGCTAGCCATACTATCGGTCTACGAGCAGTACTTC
CDR3: CASILLAILSVYEQYF
V: TRBV27
D: .
size: .
J: TRBJ2-7
length: 16

DNA: TGTGCCAGTAGTTTCGACGGCGGGGGGGCTTTCTTT
CDR3: CASSFDGGGAFF
V: TRBV19
D: .
size: .
J: TRBJ1-1
length: 12

DNA: TGTGCCAGTAGTATCGCCACGGAGGGCTACACCTTC
CDR3: CASSIATEGYTF
V: TRBV19
D: .
size: .
J: TRBJ1-2
length: 12

DNA: TGTGCCAGTAGTATAAGAGCGACAACCGGGGGCGAGCAGTACTTC
CDR3: CASSIRATTGGEQYF
V: TRBV19
D: .
size: .
J: TRBJ2-7
length: 15

DNA: TGTGCCAGCTCACTACAGGGAGGCAATTCACCCCTCCACTTT
CDR3: CASSLQGGNSPLHF
V: TRBV18
D: .
size: .
J: TRBJ1-6
length: 14

DNA: TGTGCCTGGAGTGAATTCACTGAAGCTTTCTTT
CDR3: CAWSEFTEAFF
V: TRBV30
D: .
size: few
J: TRBJ1-1
length: 11

DNA: TGTGCCAGCAGCTTAGCAGTGTCGGGGATGGACACTGAAGCTTTCTTT
CDR3: CASSLAVSGMDTEAFF
V: TRBV7-9
D: .
size: .
J: TRBJ1-1
length: 16

DNA: TGTGCCAGCAGTGAAGCGTCCGGCTCTGGGGCCAACGTCCTGACTTTC
CDR3: CASSEASGSGANVLTF
V: TRBV6-1
D: .
size: .
J: TRBJ2-6
length: 16

DNA: TGCGCCAGCAGCCTAAGGGCGGGTGATCAAGAGACCCAGTACTTC
CDR3: CASSLRAGDQETQYF
V: TRBV4-1
D: .
size: .
J: TRBJ2-5
length: 15

DNA: TGTGCCAGCTCACCAGCGGGGACAGGGGGCATGTTGTCTGGGGCCAACGTCCTGACTTTC
CDR3: CASSPAGTGGMLSGANVLTF
V: TRBV18
D: TRBD1
size: .
J: TRBJ2-6
length: 20

DNA: TGTGCCAGCAGCGGCGTTACTAGCGGGAGTGGAGAGACCCAGTACTTC
CDR3: CASSGVTSGSGETQYF
V: TRBV11-3
D: TRBD2
size: .
J: TRBJ2-5
length: 16

DNA: TGTGCCAGCATCCCGTCGGGGGTTGGGAATCAGCCCCAGCATTTT
CDR3: CASIPSGVGNQPQHF
V: TRBV28
D: .
size: .
J: TRBJ1-5
length: 15

DNA: TGCAGCATTGCCCTAGCCTTCAATGAGCAGTTCTTC
CDR3: CSIALAFNEQFF
V: TRBV29-1
D: .
size: .
J: TRBJ2-1
length: 12

DNA: TGCAGCGTTGACCAACCCTCCCAGGCTGGTACGCAGTATTTT
CDR3: CSVDQPSQAGTQYF
V: TRBV29-1
D: .
size: .
J: TRBJ2-3
length: 14

DNA: TGTGCCAGCAGCTTAGGGACAGCAACTAATGAAAAACTGTTTTTT
CDR3: CASSLGTATNEKLFF
V: TRBV11-2
D: .
size: .
J: TRBJ1-4
length: 15

DNA: TGTGCCAGCAGCGCCGCCGGGGGGAAGCAGTTCTTC
CDR3: CASSAAGGKQFF
V: TRBV7-8
D: TRBD2
size: .
J: TRBJ2-1
length: 12